This T cell receptor (beta chain) was recovered during a study of shared clonotypes between healthy human individuals. A note on this clone: What it binds is not known.

As originally analysed: ImmunoSEQ yielded junction-only sequences lacking quality scores, so filtering differed. TCRdb keeps only in-frame clones here, not all; method: immunoSEQ multiplex PCR. That table is the source of V, J and clone size, and D and trimming were worked out from the DNA. The repertoire holds over 850,000 clones, with about 80% as singletons. Study-wide points: Non-shared clonotypes displayed generation probabilities falling below those of clonotypes present in all four donors.

The sequence was collected from a man aged 18-30 years in good health. Some clones in this sample may be carry-over from other donors' samples. The source material was memory CD4+ T cells from PBMCs. The subset is: CD45RA-negative fraction.

The CDR3 DNA reads as TGCGCCAGCAGCATTGAGGGGGCTGATCGGGGCTACACCTTC. It encodes CASSIEGADRGYTF. This sequence joins TRBV5-1 and TRBJ1-2; 7 bases map to TRBD1. The V segment lost 4 bases and the J segment 8 bases; nucleotides outside the gene matches: 11. The V gene's germline CDR1 is SGHRS and CDR2 YFSETQ. This CDR3 is 14 amino acids long.